The subject of this entry is one T cell receptor (beta chain). This sample was taken from a study of blood T cell repertoires in COVID-19. About the research overall: The cDNA or gDNA used as material had been derived from T cells, B-cell-depleted T cells, or PBMCs.

Method: immunoSEQ multiplex PCR; TCRdb's copy keeps in-frame clones and lacks some. This table holds 300,000 to 350,000 clones, around 82% found once. This CDR3 comprises 13 residues. Looked up from germline, CDR1 is LNHDA and CDR2 is SQIVND (reference sequence). V lost 5 bases to trimming and J lost 8 bases, with 15 bases between them. Material for sequencing was peripheral blood. The sequence was obtained from a man aged 25-40 years with active or convalescent COVID-19. The chain carries TRBV19 and TRBJ1-1; perhaps TRBD1 as D (6 bases). This chain's CDR3 is CASSPPGDREAFF. In DNA, the CDR3 is TGTGCCAGTAGTCCTCCCGGCGACAGGGAAGCTTTCTTT.